One and the same sample provided the 16 T cell receptor beta chains below, sequenced in a study of T cell changes during pregnancy in multiple sclerosis (dated by TCRdb to between 2018 and 2020). Receptor libraries were prepared by the immunoSEQ multiplex PCR assay. The immuneACCESS repertoire file appears here via TCRdb, limited to in-frame rearrangements. These files lack a portion of the clones; in checked studies, under half of the deficit traces to unresolved V genes, and the cause of the others is not known. This sample holds 85,000 to 100,000 clones; about 94% were observed only once. The ten biggest clones cover less than 1% of the sample. Sequences were derived from peripheral blood, sampled after pregnancy. All receptors derive from a female donor with multiple sclerosis, enrolled in a pregnancy study.

The genes are TRBV27 and TRBJ2-7; TRBD1 agrees at 8 bases. The ends lost 3 bases at V and 3 bases at J; junction bases unmatched: 4. CDR3 length: 14 residues. Looked up from germline, CDR1 is MNHEY and CDR2 is SMNVEV (reference sequence). The CDR3 DNA sequence: TGTGCCAGCAGTTTCATGACAGGGGACTACGAGCAGTACTTC. Residues: CASSFMTGDYEQYF.

The chain recombines TRBV5-6 with TRBJ2-4; unclear D gene. The CDR3 contains 15 residues. Trimming pared 2 bases from V and 3 bases from J, leaving 12 bases between. CDR1 is SGHDT, CDR2 YYEEEE, per germline. CDR3 coding DNA: TGTGCCAGCAGCTTTAGGAGATCTGGCAAAAACATTCAGTACTTC. The encoded protein is CASSFRRSGKNIQYF. Full variable domain (rest looked up from reference TRBV5-6 and TRBJ2-4): DAGVTQSPTHLIKTRGQQVTLRCSPKSGHDTVSWYQQALGQGPQFIFQYYEEEERQRGNFPDRFSGHQFPNYSSELNVNALLLGDSALYLCASSFRRSGKNIQYFGAGTRLSVL.

The chain joins TRBV14 to TRBJ1-4, with D maybe TRBD1 (5 bases). Germline CDR1 is SGHDN and CDR2 is FVKESK. The CDR3 is 17 residues long. V was clipped by 0 bases and J by 3 bases, with 14 bases between them. CDR3 nucleotides: TGTGCCAGCAGCCAAGACCGGACAAGTCGGGCTAATGAAAAACTGTTTTTT. The encoded protein is CASSQDRTSRANEKLFF. Together with reference TRBV14 and TRBJ1-4, the CDR3 gives the full variable domain: EAGVTQFPSHSVIEKGQTVTLRCDPISGHDNLYWYRRVMGKEIKFLLHFVKESKQDESGMPNNRFLAERTGGTYSTLKVQPAELEDSGVYFCASSQDRTSRANEKLFFGSGTQLSVL.

The rearrangement uses TRBV25-1 and TRBJ2-1; TRBD2 matches 7 bases. Germline V lookup: CDR1 MGHDK, CDR2 SYGVNS. V lost 8 bases and J lost 8; bases outside the gene matches: 6. CDR3 length: 12 residues. CDR3 sequence: CASGLGGDEQFF. In DNA form, the CDR3 reads TGTGCCAGCGGACTGGGAGGGGATGAGCAGTTCTTC.

The J gene is TRBJ2-1, the V gene TRBV5-4, with TRBD1 identical over 8 bases. The CDR3 is 17 residues long. V trimming: 3 bases; J trimming: 4 bases; junction bases outside the gene matches: 12. Germline-derived CDR1 and CDR2 are SGHNT and YYREEE (reference sequence). This chain's CDR3 is CASSSSRGTGAYNEQFF. DNA of the CDR3: TGTGCCAGCAGCTCGTCACGCGGGACAGGTGCTTACAATGAGCAGTTCTTC.

The chain joins TRBV5-4 to TRBJ1-5, with D possibly TRBD1 on 5 matching bases. Germline V gene data show CDR1 as SGHNT and CDR2 as YYREEE (reference sequence). The CDR3 runs 15 residues. V was trimmed by 8 bases and J by 5 bases, leaving 20 bases between them. This chain's CDR3 is CASVLQESIYQPQHF. The CDR3 coding sequence is TGTGCCAGTGTCTTACAGGAATCGATCTATCAGCCCCAGCATTTT.

This clone was seen only a few times. This sequence joins TRBV7-9 and TRBJ2-5, with 7 nucleotides matching TRBD2. Germline V gene data show CDR1 as SEHNR and CDR2 as FQNEAQ (reference sequence). J lost 1 base, V lost 2 bases, and 7 bases had no gene match. This CDR3 spans 16 amino acids. Here the CDR3 DNA reads TGTGCCAGCAGCTTATATATCGGGAGGCTCCAAGAGACCCAGTACTTC. This gives the protein CASSLYIGRLQETQYF.

This chain links TRBV19 with TRBJ2-5; TRBD1 agrees at 8 bases. Germline CDR1 and CDR2: LNHDA and SQIVND (reference sequence). The length of the CDR3 is 15 residues. Trimming removed 5 bases from V and 2 bases from J; junction bases left unmatched: 7. The DNA of the CDR3 is TGTGCCAGTAGTTCGGACAGGGCGCGGCAAGAGACCCAGTACTTC. Translation: CASSSDRARQETQYF.

The rearrangement links TRBV5-4 to TRBJ2-1; 7 bases align to TRBD2. V shed 2 bases and J 1 base; nucleotides not matched to a gene: 3. CDR3 length: 15 residues. Germline lookup yields CDR1 SGHNT and CDR2 YYREEE (reference sequence). The CDR3 here is CASSFEAGSYNEQFF. CDR3 sequence (DNA): TGTGCCAGCAGCTTTGAAGCGGGATCCTACAATGAGCAGTTCTTC.

The chain carries TRBV14 and TRBJ2-6; tentatively, D is TRBD1 (7 bases). V shed 0 bases and J shed 1 base, with 19 bases lying between them. The germline V gene has CDR1 SGHDN and CDR2 FVKESK. The length of the CDR3 is 20 residues. The CDR3 protein is CASSQERRGTVASGANVLTF. The CDR3 nucleotides read TGTGCCAGCAGCCAAGAAAGACGGGGGACAGTAGCTTCTGGGGCCAACGTCCTGACTTTC.

The chain combines TRBV13 with TRBJ2-3; D is perhaps TRBD2 (6 bases). Trimming pared 8 bases from V and 0 bases from J, leaving 9 bases between. The CDR3 runs to 13 residues. CDR1 is PRHDT, CDR2 FYEKMQ, per germline (reference sequence). Written as DNA, the CDR3 is TGTGCCAGCTCTAGCGTTAGCACAGATACGCAGTATTTT. Its translation: CASSSVSTDTQYF.

The rearrangement uses TRBV30 and TRBJ2-5, with 10 nucleotides matching TRBD2. V lost 0 bases to trimming and J lost 6 bases; unmatched junction nucleotides: 4. This CDR3 spans 14 amino acids. Germline V CDR1 and CDR2: GTSNPN, SVGIG (reference sequence). The CDR3 sequence: CAWSVGLATQTQYF. CDR3 DNA: TGTGCCTGGAGTGTGGGACTAGCGACCCAGACCCAGTACTTC.

The chain is built from TRBV2 and TRBJ1-2, with D tentatively TRBD1 (5 bases). Trimming left V 3 bases short and J 4 bases short, with 12 bases between. The CDR3 is 14 residues long. CDR1 and CDR2 from the germline V gene are SNHLY and FYNNEI. The CDR3 protein is CASSEGLMSYGYTF. Here the CDR3 DNA reads TGTGCCAGCAGTGAGGGACTGATGTCCTATGGCTACACCTTC.

J is TRBJ2-2 and V is TRBV5-1, with 9 bases fitting TRBD2. The CDR3 is 17 amino acids. V shed 0 bases, J shed 4 bases, and the junction held 7 bases outside the gene matches. Germline assignment: CDR1 SGHRS and CDR2 YFSETQ. Here the CDR3 DNA reads TGCGCCAGCAGCTTGGGAATAGCGGGAGCGTTCACCGGGGAGCTGTTTTTT. It encodes CASSLGIAGAFTGELFF.

The chain carries TRBV4-1 and TRBJ2-3; 7 nucleotides align to TRBD2. The CDR3 is made up of 15 amino acids. The germline V gene encodes CDR1 MGHRA and CDR2 YSYEKL. Germline trimming cut 6 bases from V and 5 bases from J; bases unmatched to any gene: 11. DNA for the CDR3: TGCGCCAGCAGAAACGTTGGGCGGGAGAAAGATACGCAGTATTTT. It yields the protein CASRNVGREKDTQYF.

This rearrangement joins TRBV2 to TRBJ2-7; D possibly corresponds to TRBD1 (7 bases). Germline loops: CDR1 SNHLY, CDR2 FYNNEI. V was cut by 11 bases and J by 2 bases, with 19 bases left in between. The CDR3 spans 14 residues. CDR3 DNA: TGTGCCCCCAAGGGCCAGGGGGGTACCTACGAGCAGTACTTC. This sequence encodes CAPKGQGGTYEQYF.